This TCR beta chain was documented in a study of T cells in Graves' hyperthyroidism and ophthalmopathy. As for the study in general: Peripheral blood was acquired at first diagnosis, ahead of any therapy whatsoever. General study findings and limits: The authors' 13 V-J model separated ophthalmopathy from stable hyperthyroidism.

Subjects aged 18 to 65 presented with newly diagnosed hyperthyroidism of less than 2 months' duration. Diagnoses were made from clinical symptoms, serum measures (thyroxine and TRAb), thyroid ultrasound and orbital computed tomography. Researchers took RNA transcripts and amplified the TCR beta CDR3 regions from them. Primed by the HTBI set, a first-round RT-PCR was run on the TCR CDR3. TCRdb re-derived calls from the multiplex PCR reads in MiXCR, one entry per CDR3 protein. The sample carries under 450,000 distinct CDR3 sequences, roughly 14% recorded once. Germline V gene lookup returns CDR1 ENHRY and CDR2 SYGVKD. V lost 4 bases and J lost 2; bases outside the gene matches: 10. The CDR3 covers 18 residues. Details on this clonotype: The antigen remains undetermined.

The source material was blood. V usage is TRBV10-3 and J usage is TRBJ2-6; 8 nucleotides agree with TRBD1. This TCR was recovered from a woman under 30 with Graves' hyperthyroidism. The CDR3 loop is CAISAATQGGAGANVLTF. CDR3 nucleotide sequence: TGTGCCATCAGTGCTGCGACACAGGGGGGCGCTGGGGCCAACGTCCTGACTTTC.